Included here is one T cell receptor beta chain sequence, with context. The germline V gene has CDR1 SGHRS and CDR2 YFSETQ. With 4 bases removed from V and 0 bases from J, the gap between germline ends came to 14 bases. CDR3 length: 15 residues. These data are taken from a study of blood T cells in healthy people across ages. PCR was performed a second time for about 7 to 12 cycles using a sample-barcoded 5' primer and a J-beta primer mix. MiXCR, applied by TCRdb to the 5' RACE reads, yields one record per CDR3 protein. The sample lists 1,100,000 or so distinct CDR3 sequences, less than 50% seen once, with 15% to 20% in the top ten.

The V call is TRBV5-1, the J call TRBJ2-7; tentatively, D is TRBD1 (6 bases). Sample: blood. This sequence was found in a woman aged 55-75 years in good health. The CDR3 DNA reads TGCGCCAGCAGCGCACCGGGACAATTCTCCTACGAGCAGTACTTC. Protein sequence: CASSAPGQFSYEQYF.